The clone carrying this TCR beta chain was seen repeatedly, ten times or more. Its antigen is not known. The library was made from cDNA and included unique molecular identifiers. Hundreds of thousands of cDNA molecules came from 1 to 10 million T cells. Via MiXCR, TCRdb re-called the PCR reads, giving one row per CDR3 protein. The table lists fewer than 600,000 distinct CDR3 sequences, around 40% of them singletons, with roughly 12% in the top ten. Germline V gene sequence: CDR1 SGHRS, CDR2 YFSETQ. The V end was cut by 3 bases, the J end by 3 bases, with 10 bases between. CDR3 length: 13 residues. These data come from a study of post-analysis software for immune sequencing data. Overall study: Relapsing-remitting, secondary progressive and progressive-relapsing courses of multiple sclerosis were included. Overall study findings and caveats: TRBV segments more frequent in patients than in controls numbered roughly 5 and included TRBV5-6, TRBV5-1 and TRBV20-1. People with multiple sclerosis had a significantly lower normalized Chao1 diversity than controls did.

What was sequenced was blood. The receptor's source is a girl aged 10-17 years with multiple sclerosis. V gene TRBV5-1 combines with J gene TRBJ2-7; no definite D call. DNA for the CDR3: TGCGCCAGCAGCTCAGACGGGTACTACGAGCAGTACTTC. Translating gives CASSSDGYYEQYF. Filled out from reference TRBV5-1 and TRBJ2-7, the complete variable domain reads KAGVTQTPRYLIKTRGQQVTLSCSPISGHRSVSWYQQTPGQGLQFLFEYFSETQRNKGNFPGRFSGRQFSNSRSEMNVSTLELGDSALYLCASSSDGYYEQYFGPGTRLTVT.